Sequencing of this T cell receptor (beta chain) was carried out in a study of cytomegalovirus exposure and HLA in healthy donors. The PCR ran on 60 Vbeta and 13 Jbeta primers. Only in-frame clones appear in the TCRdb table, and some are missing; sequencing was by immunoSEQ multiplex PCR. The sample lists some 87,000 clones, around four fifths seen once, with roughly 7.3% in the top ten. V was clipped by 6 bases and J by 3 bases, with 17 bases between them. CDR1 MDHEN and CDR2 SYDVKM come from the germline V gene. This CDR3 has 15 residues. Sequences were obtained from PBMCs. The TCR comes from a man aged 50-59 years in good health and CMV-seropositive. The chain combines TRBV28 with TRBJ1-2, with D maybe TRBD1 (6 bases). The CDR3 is CASSPTGRAYYGYTF. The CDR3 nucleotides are TGTGCCAGCAGCCCTACAGGGAGGGCCTACTATGGCTACACCTTC.